These T cell receptor beta chains were read from a single sample in a study of T cells after yellow fever vaccination. TCRdb used MiXCR to reprocess the 5' RACE reads, holding one entry per CDR3 protein. The data hold around 320,000 distinct CDR3 sequences, with over 8.5% observed a single time. Sequencing was performed on CD4+ T cells sorted from PBMCs, taken 45 days after the yellow fever booster vaccination. The receptors were sampled from a man aged 18-30 years who received the YFV17D yellow fever vaccine. Each CDR3 is given with its conserved first and last residue. The D gene is left open where the match is weak. Where a row states a size, it is once, few, many or the class of an expanded clone; other rows omit it.

abundance: -
d_gene: TRBD1
v_gene: TRBV7-9
len: 14
j_gene: TRBJ1-6
CDR3nt: TGTGCCAGCAGCTTCGGACAGGGTAATTCACCCCTCCACTTT
CDR3aa: CASSFGQGNSPLHF

abundance: many
d_gene: -
v_gene: TRBV30
len: 16
j_gene: TRBJ2-2
CDR3nt: TGTGCCTGGGATCTTGCGCTAGGGGGGAACACCGGGGAGCTGTTTTTT
CDR3aa: CAWDLALGGNTGELFF

abundance: many
d_gene: -
v_gene: TRBV20-1
len: 14
j_gene: TRBJ1-2
CDR3nt: TGCAGTGCTAGAGATGCCAGAATCTACTATGGCTACACCTTC
CDR3aa: CSARDARIYYGYTF

abundance: -
d_gene: TRBD2
v_gene: TRBV7-2
len: 16
j_gene: TRBJ2-3
CDR3nt: TGTGCCAGCAGCTCCCCCGGGACTAGCGGGGGAGATACGCAGTATTTT
CDR3aa: CASSSPGTSGGDTQYF

abundance: many
d_gene: TRBD1
v_gene: TRBV10-3
len: 15
j_gene: TRBJ2-7
CDR3nt: TGTGCCACGCTTACCCCGGGGACAGGGCCCTACGAGCAGTACTTC
CDR3aa: CATLTPGTGPYEQYF

abundance: -
d_gene: -
v_gene: TRBV5-1
len: 15
j_gene: TRBJ1-3
CDR3nt: TGCGCCAGCAGCATGGGGGGAGACTCTGGAAACACCATATATTTT
CDR3aa: CASSMGGDSGNTIYF

abundance: few
d_gene: TRBD1
v_gene: TRBV6-1
len: 13
j_gene: TRBJ1-5
CDR3nt: TGTGCCAGCAGTGAGGCAGGGGGTCAGCCCCAGCATTTT
CDR3aa: CASSEAGGQPQHF

abundance: -
d_gene: -
v_gene: TRBV25-1
len: 13
j_gene: TRBJ1-1
CDR3nt: TGTGCCAGCTATTCCCTACAGGGCGCTGAAGCTTTCTTT
CDR3aa: CASYSLQGAEAFF

abundance: -
d_gene: TRBD1
v_gene: TRBV20-1
len: 12
j_gene: TRBJ1-5
CDR3nt: TGCAGTGTTATAGACAGGGTTCAGCCCCAGCATTTT
CDR3aa: CSVIDRVQPQHF

abundance: -
d_gene: TRBD1
v_gene: TRBV3-1
len: 14
j_gene: TRBJ1-2
CDR3nt: TGTGCCAGCAGCCAAGGGGACAGGGCCTCGGGCTACACCTTC
CDR3aa: CASSQGDRASGYTF

abundance: -
d_gene: TRBD2
v_gene: TRBV12-3/TRBV12-4
len: 15
j_gene: TRBJ2-5
CDR3nt: TGTGCCAGCAGTTTACAGCGGGGGGGCAGTCAGACCCAGTACTTC
CDR3aa: CASSLQRGGSQTQYF

abundance: -
d_gene: -
v_gene: TRBV12-3/TRBV12-4
len: 15
j_gene: TRBJ2-1
CDR3nt: TGTGCCAGCACCCTCAGGGACGGACCCTACAATGAGCAGTTCTTC
CDR3aa: CASTLRDGPYNEQFF

abundance: few
d_gene: TRBD2
v_gene: TRBV4-1
len: 17
j_gene: TRBJ2-5
CDR3nt: TGCGCCAGCAGCCAAGAGCGGGTGAGCGGGGCTCAAGAGACCCAGTACTTC
CDR3aa: CASSQERVSGAQETQYF

abundance: few
d_gene: -
v_gene: TRBV4-3
len: 15
j_gene: TRBJ2-1
CDR3nt: TGCGCCAGCAGCCACTCGGGACGCAACTACAATGAGCAGTTCTTC
CDR3aa: CASSHSGRNYNEQFF

abundance: few
d_gene: -
v_gene: TRBV7-9
len: 14
j_gene: TRBJ1-2
CDR3nt: TGTGCCAGCAGCGGGAGACAGGATCTGGGCGGCTACACCTTC
CDR3aa: CASSGRQDLGGYTF

abundance: -
d_gene: -
v_gene: TRBV6-1
len: 13
j_gene: TRBJ1-3
CDR3nt: TGTGCCAGCAGTGACTGGGGGGCCAACACCATATATTTT
CDR3aa: CASSDWGANTIYF

abundance: few
d_gene: -
v_gene: TRBV27
len: 14
j_gene: TRBJ1-1
CDR3nt: TGTGCCAGCAGCTCCTACCCCCTCGACACTGAAGCTTTCTTT
CDR3aa: CASSSYPLDTEAFF